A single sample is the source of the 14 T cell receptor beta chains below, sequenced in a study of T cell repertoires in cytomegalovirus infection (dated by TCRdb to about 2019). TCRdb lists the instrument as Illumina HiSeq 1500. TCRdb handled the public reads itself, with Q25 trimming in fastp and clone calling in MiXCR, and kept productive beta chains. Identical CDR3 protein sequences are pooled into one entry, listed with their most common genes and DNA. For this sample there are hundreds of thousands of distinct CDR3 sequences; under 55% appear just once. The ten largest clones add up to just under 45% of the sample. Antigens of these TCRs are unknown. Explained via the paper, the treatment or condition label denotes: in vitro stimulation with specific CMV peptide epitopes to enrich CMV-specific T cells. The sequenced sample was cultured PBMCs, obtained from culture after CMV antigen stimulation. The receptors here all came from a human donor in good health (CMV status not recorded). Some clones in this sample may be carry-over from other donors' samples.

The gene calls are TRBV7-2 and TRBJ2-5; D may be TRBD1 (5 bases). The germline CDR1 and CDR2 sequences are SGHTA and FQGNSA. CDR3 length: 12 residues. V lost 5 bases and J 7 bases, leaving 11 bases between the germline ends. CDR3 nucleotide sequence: TGTGCCAGCAGCCAAGGGGTCGGGACCCAGTACTTC. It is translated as CASSQGVGTQYF.

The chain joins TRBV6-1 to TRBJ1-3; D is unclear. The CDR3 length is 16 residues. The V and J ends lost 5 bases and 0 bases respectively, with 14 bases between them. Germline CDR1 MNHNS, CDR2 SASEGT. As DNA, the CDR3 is TGTGCCAGCAGTCAGAACCAGCAGAACTCTGGAAACACCATATATTTT. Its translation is CASSQNQQNSGNTIYF.

The chain's CDR3 is CASTLPGLAITGELFF. CDR3 in DNA: TGTGCCAGCACCCTACCGGGACTAGCGATCACCGGGGAGCTGTTTTTT. This chain connects TRBV7-9 to TRBJ2-2; 10 bases agree with TRBD2. The CDR3 is 16 amino acids. V shed 7 bases and J 4 bases; nucleotides not matched to a gene: 9. Germline assignment: CDR1 SEHNR and CDR2 FQNEAQ (reference sequence).

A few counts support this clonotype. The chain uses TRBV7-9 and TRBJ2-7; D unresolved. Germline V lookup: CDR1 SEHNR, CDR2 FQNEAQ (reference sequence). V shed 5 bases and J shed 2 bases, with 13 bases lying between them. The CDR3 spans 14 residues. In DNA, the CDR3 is TGTGCCAGCAGCCCACCTGAGAGCCCCTACGAGCAGTACTTC. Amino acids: CASSPPESPYEQYF.

In DNA form, the CDR3 reads TGTGCCAGCAGTTATTCAGGGGAGGGCTATGGCTACACCTTC. It specifies CASSYSGEGYGYTF. This rearrangement joins TRBV6-5 to TRBJ1-2, with D tentatively TRBD1 (6 bases). V shed 3 bases and J shed 4 bases, with 12 bases lying between them. CDR3 length equals 14 residues. Germline CDR1 reads MNHEY; CDR2 reads SVGAGI.

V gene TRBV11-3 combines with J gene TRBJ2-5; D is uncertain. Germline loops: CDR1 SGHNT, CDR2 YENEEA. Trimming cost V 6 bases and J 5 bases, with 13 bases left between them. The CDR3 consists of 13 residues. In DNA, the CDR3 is TGTGCCAGCAGGGGTGATGGAGAGGAGACCCAGTACTTC. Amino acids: CASRGDGEETQYF.

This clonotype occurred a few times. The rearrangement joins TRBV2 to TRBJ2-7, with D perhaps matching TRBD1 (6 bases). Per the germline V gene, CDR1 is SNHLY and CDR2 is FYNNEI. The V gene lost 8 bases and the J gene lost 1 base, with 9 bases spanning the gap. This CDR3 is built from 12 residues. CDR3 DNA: TGTGCCAGCGGGACACGGTCCTACGAGCAGTACTTC. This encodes CASGTRSYEQYF.

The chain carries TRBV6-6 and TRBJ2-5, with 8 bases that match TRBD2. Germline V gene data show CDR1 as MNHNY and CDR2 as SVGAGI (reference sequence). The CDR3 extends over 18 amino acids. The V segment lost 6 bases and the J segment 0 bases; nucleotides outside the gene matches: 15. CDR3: CASRGPAGSGKDQETQYF. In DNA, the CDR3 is TGTGCCAGCAGGGGCCCAGCTGGTAGCGGGAAGGACCAAGAGACCCAGTACTTC.

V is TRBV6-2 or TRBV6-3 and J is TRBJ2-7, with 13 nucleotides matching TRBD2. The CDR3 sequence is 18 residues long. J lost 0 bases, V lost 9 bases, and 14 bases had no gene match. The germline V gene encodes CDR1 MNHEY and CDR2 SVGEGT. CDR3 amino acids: CARNRTSGGKYSSYEQYF. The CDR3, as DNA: TGTGCCAGGAACCGGACTAGCGGGGGAAAATACAGCTCCTACGAGCAGTACTTC.

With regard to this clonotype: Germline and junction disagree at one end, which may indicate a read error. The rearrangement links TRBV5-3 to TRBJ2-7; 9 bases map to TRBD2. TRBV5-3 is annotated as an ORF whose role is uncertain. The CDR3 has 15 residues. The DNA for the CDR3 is TGTGCCAGCAGCTGGGGGGCGGGGGGGGCCTACGAGCAGTACTTC. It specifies CASSWGAGGAYEQYF.

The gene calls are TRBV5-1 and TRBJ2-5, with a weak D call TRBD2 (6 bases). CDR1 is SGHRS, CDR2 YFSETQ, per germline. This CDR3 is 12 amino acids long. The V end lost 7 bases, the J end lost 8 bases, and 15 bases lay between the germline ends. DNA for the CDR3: TGCGCCAGCGGCCTAGGAGGGAGTACCCAGTACTTC. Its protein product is CASGLGGSTQYF.

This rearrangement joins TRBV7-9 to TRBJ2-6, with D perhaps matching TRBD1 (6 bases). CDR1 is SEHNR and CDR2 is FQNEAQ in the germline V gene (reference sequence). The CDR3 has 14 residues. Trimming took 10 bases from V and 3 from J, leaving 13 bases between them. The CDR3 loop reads CAKTSGVGANVLTF. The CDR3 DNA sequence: TGTGCCAAGACCTCAGGGGTTGGGGCCAACGTCCTGACTTTC. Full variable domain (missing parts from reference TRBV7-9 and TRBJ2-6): DTGVSQNPRHKITKRGQNVTFRCDPISEHNRLYWYRQTLGQGPEFLTYFQNEAQLEKSRLLSDRFSAERPKGSFSTLEIQRTEQGDSAMYLCAKTSGVGANVLTFGAGSRLTVL.

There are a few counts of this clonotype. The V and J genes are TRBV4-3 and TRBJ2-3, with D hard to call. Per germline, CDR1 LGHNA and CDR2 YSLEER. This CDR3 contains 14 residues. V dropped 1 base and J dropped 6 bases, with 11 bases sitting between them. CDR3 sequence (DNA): TGCGCCAGCAGCCAAGTTTACGAGGTGGATACGCAGTATTTT. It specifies CASSQVYEVDTQYF.

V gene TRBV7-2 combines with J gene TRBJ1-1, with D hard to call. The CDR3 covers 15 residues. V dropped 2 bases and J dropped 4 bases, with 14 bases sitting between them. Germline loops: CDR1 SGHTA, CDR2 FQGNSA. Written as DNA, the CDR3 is TGTGCCAGCAGCTTATTCCCGGGGTCGGGCACTGAAGCTTTCTTT. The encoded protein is CASSLFPGSGTEAFF.